Following are 8 T cell receptor beta chains from one sample sequenced in a study of Graves' ophthalmopathy and Graves' hyperthyroidism. RNA transcripts were the template, and TCR beta CDR3 regions were amplified from them. First-round RT-PCR with HTBI primers preceded a second-round multiplex PCR. A single record per CDR3 protein comes from TCRdb applying MiXCR to the multiplex PCR reads. The repertoire consists of 680,000 or so distinct CDR3 sequences, with about a fifth occurring once and the leading ten covering around 6.5%. The sequencing input was peripheral blood. These receptors originate from a woman aged 18-29 years with stable Graves' hyperthyroidism. Some clones in this sample may be carry-over from other donors' samples.

This clonotype came up many times. The chain couples TRBV19 to TRBJ1-3, with D possibly TRBD1 on 6 matching bases. The CDR3 covers 15 residues. Germline CDR1 reads LNHDA; CDR2 reads SQIVND (reference sequence). V lost 8 bases and J 0 bases, leaving 14 bases between the germline ends. The CDR3 DNA follows: TGTGCCAGTGACCCGGGACATTACTCTGGAAACACCATATATTTT. The encoded protein is CASDPGHYSGNTIYF.

Many counts were recorded for this clonotype. The chain is built from TRBV6-1 and TRBJ2-7; a weak D match, TRBD1 (6 bases). V was clipped by 7 bases and J by 0 bases, with 13 bases between them. The V gene's germline CDR1 is MNHNS and CDR2 SASEGT. CDR3 length equals 14 residues. CDR3 residues: CASMDRSTSYEQYF. The CDR3 DNA sequence: TGTGCCAGCATGGACAGAAGTACCTCCTACGAGCAGTACTTC.

The chain combines TRBV20-1 with TRBJ1-1, with 9 bases lining up with TRBD1. The V segment lost 7 bases and the J segment 4 bases; nucleotides outside the gene matches: 22. CDR1 and CDR2 from the germline V gene are DFQATT and SNEGSKA (reference sequence). This CDR3 spans 18 amino acids. As DNA, the CDR3 is TGCAGTGGTATCGGGACAGGGCCAGCCAAACCACTAGCCACTGAAGCTTTCTTT. This sequence encodes CSGIGTGPAKPLATEAFF.

A few counts support this clonotype. One end of the junction fails to match germline, which may point to a read error. CDR3 coding DNA: TGCGCCAGTAGCCCCTTCGCGGGAGGTCTCTACGAGCAGTACTTC. It is translated as CASSPFAGGLYEQYF. The chain joins TRBV4-1 to TRBJ2-7, with 8 bases lining up with TRBD2. The CDR3 contains 15 residues. Germline lookup yields CDR1 MGHRA and CDR2 YSYEKL.

The gene calls are TRBV30 and TRBJ2-2; D not resolved. CDR3 length equals 13 residues. CDR1 is GTSNPN, CDR2 SVGIG, per germline (reference sequence). V was shortened by 8 bases and J by 5 bases, with 15 bases between the two germline ends. CDR3 residues: CALRASRTGELFF. The CDR3 DNA reads TGTGCCCTTAGGGCCTCCAGGACCGGGGAGCTGTTTTTT.

This clonotype was detected many times. The chain has TRBV20-1 and TRBJ1-6; D possibly corresponds to TRBD1 (6 bases). V lost 6 bases and J 7 bases, leaving 13 bases between the germline ends. The CDR3 covers 13 residues. The germline V gene has CDR1 DFQATT and CDR2 SNEGSKA (reference sequence). The CDR3 DNA sequence: TGCAGTGCGAAGCATAGGGGGAATTCACCCCTCCACTTT. Translating it yields CSAKHRGNSPLHF.

The sample holds many counts of this clonotype. V usage is TRBV5-4 and J usage is TRBJ2-7, with D perhaps TRBD1 (6 bases). The CDR3 is 16 amino acids. From germline, CDR1 is SGHNT and CDR2 YYREEE (reference sequence). Trimming took 4 bases from V and 0 from J, leaving 17 bases between them. The CDR3 sequence: CASSITTGRSSYEQYF. CDR3 coding DNA: TGTGCCAGCAGCATCACGACAGGTCGGAGCTCCTACGAGCAGTACTTC.

This clonotype showed up many times. This rearrangement joins TRBV19 to TRBJ1-5; perhaps TRBD1 as D (6 bases). CDR1 LNHDA and CDR2 SQIVND come from the germline V gene (reference sequence). The V gene lost 10 bases and the J gene lost 2 bases, with 18 bases spanning the gap. There are 15 residues in the CDR3. DNA of the CDR3: TGTGCCACCCAGGGGTGGGGCAACGGCAATCAGCCCCAGCATTTT. Its protein is CATQGWGNGNQPQHF.